This TCR beta chain was retrieved from a study of regulatory T cells in long-lasting Graves disease. Time point meaning: newly diagnosed GD, antithyroid drugs for less than 3 months. TCR sequences were obtained from RNA taken from PBMCs. Relying on iRepertoire HTBI primers and Arm-PCR of CDR3 regions, the team built TCR beta libraries. TCRdb re-derived calls from the multiplex PCR reads in MiXCR, one entry per CDR3 protein. The profile shows more than 450,000 distinct CDR3 sequences, roughly 15% of them singletons. CDR3 length equals 13 residues. Between the trimmed V and J ends, which lost 7 bases and 6 bases, there was a span of 14 bases. Germline V gene data show CDR1 as MNHNS and CDR2 as SASEGT. This clonotype has more than one count but fewer than ten. This sample was also put to use in a study of T cells in Graves' hyperthyroidism and ophthalmopathy. That source notes: When ophthalmopathy did not progress within 18 months, Graves' hyperthyroidism was considered stable.

The sequence was obtained from a man between 35 and 55 years old with Graves disease. The chain links TRBV6-1 to TRBJ2-3; D possibly corresponds to TRBD2 (5 bases). Sequenced material: peripheral blood mononuclear cells (PBMCs), taken at new diagnosis, from a patient treated with antithyroid drugs. The CDR3 sequence is CASNERYPDTQYF. Written as DNA, the CDR3 is TGTGCCAGCAATGAGCGGTATCCGGATACGCAGTATTTT.